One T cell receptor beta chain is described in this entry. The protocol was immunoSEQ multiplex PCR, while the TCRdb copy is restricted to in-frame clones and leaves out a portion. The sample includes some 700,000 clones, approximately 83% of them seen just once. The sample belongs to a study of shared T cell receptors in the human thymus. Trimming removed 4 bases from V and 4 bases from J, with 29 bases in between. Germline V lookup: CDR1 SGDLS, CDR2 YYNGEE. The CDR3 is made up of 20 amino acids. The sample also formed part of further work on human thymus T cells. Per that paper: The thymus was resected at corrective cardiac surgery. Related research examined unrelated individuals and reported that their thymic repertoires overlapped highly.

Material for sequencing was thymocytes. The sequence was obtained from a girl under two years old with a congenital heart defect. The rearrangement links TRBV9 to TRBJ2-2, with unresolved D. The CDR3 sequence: CASSPQSRDREATGTGELFF. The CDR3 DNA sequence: TGTGCCAGCAGCCCACAAAGTCGAGATAGAGAGGCGACGGGCACCGGGGAGCTGTTTTTT.